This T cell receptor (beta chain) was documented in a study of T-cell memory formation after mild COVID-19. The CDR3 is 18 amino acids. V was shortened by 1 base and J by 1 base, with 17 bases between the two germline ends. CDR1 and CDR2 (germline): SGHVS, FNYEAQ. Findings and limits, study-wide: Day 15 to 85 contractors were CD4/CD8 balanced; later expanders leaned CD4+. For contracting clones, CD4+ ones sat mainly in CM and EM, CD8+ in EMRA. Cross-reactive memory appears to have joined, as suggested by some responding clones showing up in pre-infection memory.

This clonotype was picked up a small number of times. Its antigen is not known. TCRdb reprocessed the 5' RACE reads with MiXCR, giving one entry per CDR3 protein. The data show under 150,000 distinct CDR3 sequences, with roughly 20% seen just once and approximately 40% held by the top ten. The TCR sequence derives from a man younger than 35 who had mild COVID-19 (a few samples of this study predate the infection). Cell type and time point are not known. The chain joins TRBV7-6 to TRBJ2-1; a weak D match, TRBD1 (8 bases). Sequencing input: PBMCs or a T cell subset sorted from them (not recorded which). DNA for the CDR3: TGTGCCAGCAGCTTAGAGGGGGGGACAGGCGATTCCTACAATGAGCAGTTCTTC. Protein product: CASSLEGGTGDSYNEQFF.